What follows is one T cell receptor beta chain and its context. The antigen it recognizes is unknown. No much larger clonotype is one base removed from it; base qualities were not supplied. RNA was extracted using the RNeasy kit, and about 0.45 to 1 ug of the RNA was reverse transcribed with random hexamers. TCR beta CDR3 regions were amplified with the immunoSEQ multiplex PCR assay covering 54 Vbeta and 13 Jbeta segments. PCR amplification bias was corrected using a synthetic template baseline for primer optimization and computational correction. The paper's data handling went like this. Only productive sequences were kept, with reads annotated to V, D and J genes according to IMGT and analyzed in immunoSEQ Analyzer. To calculate clonality, Shannon entropy was normalized by log2 of the number of productive unique sequences and then subtracted from one. For each patient and control, public and private clones were evaluated within the 100 most prevalent clones. Susac-specific clones were defined as absent from healthy and MS cohorts, some 1,000 published viral clones and other ImmuneACCESS disease sequences. TCRdb redid the processing of the public reads, applying fastp at Q25 and MiXCR, and retained in-frame beta chains. CDR3 protein duplicates are merged, each entry listing the most common genes and DNA. TCRdb's processing, not the authors' own work, is the source of the V and J calls. The sample data list about 83,000 distinct CDR3 sequences, and 95% of these were observed just once. Clones ranked in the top ten supply roughly 0.5% of the sample.

The CDR3 covers 17 residues, taking in both the cysteine and the phenylalanine. CDR3 DNA is the only sequence kept; it has 51 bases, read in frame from the first base. V is pruned by 4 bases and J by 8 bases, leaving 16 bases of the junction without a gene match. CDR1 and CDR2 are read off the germline V gene (reference sequence) as SEHNR and FQNEAQ. Peripheral blood CD8+ and CD4+ T cells from healthy donors, Susac syndrome patients and multiple sclerosis patients were profiled using high-throughput TCR beta sequencing. The Susac syndrome patients fulfilled recently defined diagnostic criteria for definite or probable disease. Bulk CD8+ and CD4+ T cells were purified by magnetic negative isolation, while CD8+ TEMRA cells were enriched using FACS. Blood was collected in EDTA tubes and processed within 24 hours, with PBMCs isolated through density gradient centrifugation. PBMCs destined for TCR sequencing were cryopreserved in liquid nitrogen and later thawed in a 37 °C water bath. A purity of at least 90% was achieved for sorted or isolated CD4+, CD8+ and CD8+ TEMRA cells.

This sample is drawn from a study of CD8 T cells in Susac syndrome (dated by TCRdb to 2018 to 2020). Some background on the complete study: Among the Susac syndrome patients who were sequenced, clinically active disease was present in over 5 and clinical remission was observed in fewer than 10. At the time of blood withdrawal, Susac syndrome patients were either therapy-naive, taking corticosteroids (with some also receiving IVIg), or on IVIg alone. Whether CD8+ T cell activation and differentiation in Susac syndrome was antigen driven was tested using repertoire sequencing. The clonality of the CD8+ T cell repertoire was compared across about 12 healthy donors, 14 Susac syndrome patients and around 16 multiple sclerosis patients. Beyond this particular receptor, the publication reports: The TCR sequencing and HLA analysis was acknowledged to have included a relatively small number of individuals. Looking at Susac-specific public clones, the researchers identified sixteen in the total CD8+ repertoire and roughly 5 in the CD8+ TEMRA repertoire. Susac syndrome CD8+ repertoires showed clonal expansion, highest in CD8+ TEMRA cells and greater in clinically active than remitting patients.

This TCR was recovered from a human donor with Susac syndrome. Sequenced material: CD8+ T cells from PBMCs. The chain uses TRBV7-9 and TRBJ1-4, with 7 bases in between that match TRBD1. The CDR3: CASSSPLPGTASEKLFF. The nucleotides read TGTGCCAGCAGCTCGCCCCTCCCGGGGACAGCGTCGGAAAAACTGTTTTTT.